Sequencing of this T cell receptor beta chain was carried out in a study of technical replicates of blood from a handful of donors. This CDR3 region has 15 residues. V trimming: 0 bases; J trimming: 3 bases; junction bases outside the gene matches: 2. Germline lookup yields CDR1 MNHEY and CDR2 SVGAGI. TCRdb's table, derived via immunoSEQ multiplex PCR, lists solely in-frame clones and lacks some. The sample includes 55,000 to 80,000 clones, 98% of them seen just once. The sequence came from a human donor in good health. This sequence joins TRBV6-5 and TRBJ1-2; TRBD1 matches at 9 bases. The sequenced material came from T cells isolated from PBMCs. The CDR3 nucleotides are TGTGCCAGCAGTTACTCCGGACAGGGGCACTATGGCTACACCTTC. Translating it yields CASSYSGQGHYGYTF.